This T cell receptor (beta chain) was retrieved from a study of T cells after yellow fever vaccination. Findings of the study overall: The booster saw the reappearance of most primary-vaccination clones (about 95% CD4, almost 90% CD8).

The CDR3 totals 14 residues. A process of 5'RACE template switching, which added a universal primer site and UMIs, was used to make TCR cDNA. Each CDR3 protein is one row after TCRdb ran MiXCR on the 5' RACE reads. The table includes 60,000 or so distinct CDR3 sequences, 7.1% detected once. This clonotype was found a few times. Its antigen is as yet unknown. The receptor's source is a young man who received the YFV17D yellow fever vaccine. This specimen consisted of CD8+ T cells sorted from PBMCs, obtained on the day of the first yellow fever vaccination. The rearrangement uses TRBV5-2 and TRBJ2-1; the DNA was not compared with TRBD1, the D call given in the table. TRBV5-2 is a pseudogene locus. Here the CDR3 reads CAMGPAGQHNEQFF. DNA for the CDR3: TGTGCCATGGGCCCCGCGGGACAGCACAATGAGCAGTTCTTC.